This TCR beta chain was captured in a study of cytomegalovirus exposure and HLA in healthy donors. Trimming removed 2 bases from V and 1 base from J, with 18 bases in between. Germline V gene lookup returns CDR1 MDHEN and CDR2 SYDVKM. The CDR3 has 18 residues. From the roughly 120-subject validation cohort, which was separate from the approximately 720-subject first cohort, the donors were drawn. In the case of this clone: Its antigen is undetermined.

Regarding the study as a whole: Later, an analysis found that TCR clusters from the first cohort tended to co-occur in the roughly 110 validation repertoires.

Assay: immunoSEQ multiplex PCR; the TCRdb copy retains only in-frame clones and omits some. The table lists tens of thousands of clones, around 92% of them singletons. The TCR sequence derives from a woman aged 18-29 years in good health and CMV-seronegative. Sequenced input: PBMCs. V usage is TRBV28 and J usage is TRBJ2-1; no clear D. DNA for the CDR3: TGTGCCAGCAGTTTACCTGGTACGAGACGCAGGTCCTACAATGAGCAGTTCTTC. Protein product: CASSLPGTRRRSYNEQFF.